These 13 T cell receptor beta chains originate from one sample sequenced in a study of PD-1 blockade in classical Hodgkin lymphoma (dated by TCRdb to about 2020). What this sample's time point label stands for: cycle 4 day 1 (C4D1), after 6 weeks of nivolumab. Every trial patient had relapsed after autologous stem cell transplantation, and cohorts A, B and C differed in prior brentuximab vedotin exposure. The library was generated by the immunoSEQ multiplex PCR assay. Not all clones reach the TCRdb copy of this immuneACCESS table, which keeps in-frame sequences only. Checked studies attribute under half of the gap to unresolved V genes and leave the rest unexplained. For this sample there are over 25,000 clones; about 72% appear just once. Of the sample, around 3.6% is held by the ten largest clones. Sequencing was performed on peripheral blood mononuclear cells (PBMCs), taken before the fourth cycle of nivolumab. These receptors originate from a human donor with classical Hodgkin lymphoma.

V usage is TRBV11-2 and J usage is TRBJ1-5, with D possibly TRBD1 on 6 matching bases. Germline V lookup: CDR1 SGHAT, CDR2 FQNNGV. With 5 bases removed from V and 2 bases from J, the gap between germline ends came to 10 bases. This CDR3 spans 14 amino acids. As DNA, the CDR3 is TGTGCCAGCAGCCCCGCAGGGGGCAATCAGCCCCAGCATTTT. Protein product: CASSPAGGNQPQHF. Based on the CDR3 plus reference TRBV11-2 and TRBJ1-5, the full variable domain is EAGVAQSPRYKIIEKRQSVAFWCNPISGHATLYWYQQILGQGPKLLIQFQNNGVVDDSQLPKDRFSAERLKGVDSTLKIQPAKLEDSAVYLCASSPAGGNQPQHFGDGTRLSIL.

The genes are TRBV15 and TRBJ2-5, with 10 nucleotides matching TRBD2. Trimming removed 8 bases from V and 2 bases from J; junction bases left unmatched: 8. CDR3 length: 15 residues. Germline CDR1 and CDR2: LNHNV and YYDKDF (reference sequence). In nucleotides, the CDR3 is TGTGCCACCGGGAAAGGACTAGCGGATCAAGAGACCCAGTACTTC. It specifies CATGKGLADQETQYF. Looking up the rest from reference TRBV15 and TRBJ2-5 gives the full variable domain: DAMVIQNPRYQVTQFGKPVTLSCSQTLNHNVMYWYQQKSSQAPKLLFHYYDKDFNNEADTPDNFQSRRPNTSFCFLDIRSPGLGDTAMYLCATGKGLADQETQYFGPGTRLLVL.

V usage is TRBV6-8 and J usage is TRBJ2-1; 8 nucleotides align to TRBD2. The trim removed 11 bases at V and 3 bases at J, leaving 12 bases unmatched. This CDR3 is built from 15 residues. Germline lookup yields CDR1 MNHGY and CDR2 SAAAGT. The CDR3, as DNA: TGTGCCCCCACGGGGGGGGATCAGGGCTACAATGAGCAGTTCTTC. Residues: CAPTGGDQGYNEQFF.

The V gene is TRBV5-1, the J gene TRBJ1-2; 9 bases match TRBD1. V was pared by 0 bases and J by 8 bases, with 11 bases of the junction left unmatched. The CDR3 runs 16 residues. Per germline, CDR1 SGHRS and CDR2 YFSETQ. The CDR3 is CASSLVRRDRVRGYTF. CDR3 nucleotides: TGCGCCAGCAGCTTGGTCCGCCGGGACAGGGTCAGAGGCTACACCTTC.

This chain uses TRBV5-6 with TRBJ2-5; D gene ambiguous. In germline, CDR1 is SGHDT, CDR2 YYEEEE. With 4 bases removed from V and 0 bases from J, the gap between germline ends came to 7 bases. The CDR3 is made up of 13 amino acids. CDR3 sequence: CASSDTYQETQYF. The DNA for the CDR3 is TGTGCCAGCAGCGATACGTACCAAGAGACCCAGTACTTC. Complete variable domain (other parts from reference TRBV5-6 and TRBJ2-5): DAGVTQSPTHLIKTRGQQVTLRCSPKSGHDTVSWYQQALGQGPQFIFQYYEEEERQRGNFPDRFSGHQFPNYSSELNVNALLLGDSALYLCASSDTYQETQYFGPGTRLLVL.

DNA of the CDR3: TGTGCCTGGAGTGGGGGCCGGGCGGTCAATCAGCCCCAGCATTTT. This translates into CAWSGGRAVNQPQHF. The chain is built from TRBV30 and TRBJ1-5, with D tentatively TRBD1 (5 bases). V was clipped by 1 base and J by 3 bases, with 13 bases between them. This CDR3 region has 15 residues. The germline gives CDR1 GTSNPN, CDR2 SVGIG (reference sequence).

The chain carries TRBV7-6 and TRBJ1-2; tentative D call: TRBD1 (5 bases). This CDR3 is 15 amino acids long. V lost 5 bases to trimming and J lost 0 bases, with 13 bases between them. Per the germline V gene, CDR1 is SGHVS and CDR2 is FNYEAQ. The CDR3 loop reads CASSPRDGANYGYTF. The CDR3 DNA follows: TGTGCCAGCAGCCCCCGGGACGGAGCTAACTATGGCTACACCTTC. Looking up the rest from reference TRBV7-6 and TRBJ1-2 gives the full variable domain: GAGVSQSPRYKVTKRGQDVALRCDPISGHVSLYWYRQALGQGPEFLTYFNYEAQQDKSGLPNDRFSAERPEGSISTLTIQRTEQRDSAMYRCASSPRDGANYGYTFGSGTRLTVV.

The rearrangement joins TRBV7-9 to TRBJ1-2, with D possibly TRBD1 on 5 matching bases. The V and J ends lost 10 bases and 9 bases respectively, with 15 bases between them. This CDR3 region has 11 residues. Germline V gives CDR1 SEHNR, CDR2 FQNEAQ (reference sequence). CDR3 in DNA: TGTGCCACCTCCTGGGGCGCCAGCTACACCTTC. Its translation is CATSWGASYTF.

The chain has TRBV11-3 and TRBJ2-1; 9 bases fit TRBD1. In germline, CDR1 is SGHNT, CDR2 YENEEA. The CDR3 is 13 amino acids. V trimming: 6 bases; J trimming: 10 bases; junction bases outside the gene matches: 7. Written as DNA, the CDR3 is TGTGCCAGCAGTTCCGGGACAGGGAGGGAGCAGTTCTTC. Translation gives CASSSGTGREQFF.

This chain joins TRBV13 and TRBJ2-7, with 7 bases lining up with TRBD2. Germline V CDR1 and CDR2: PRHDT, FYEKMQ (reference sequence). This CDR3 comprises 16 residues. Trimming removed 0 bases from V and 4 bases from J; junction bases left unmatched: 9. CDR3 nucleotides: TGTGCCAGCAGCTTAGGCCGGGCGGGAGTGGAGTACGAGCAGTACTTC. Protein sequence: CASSLGRAGVEYEQYF.

In its sample, this clone was seen a few times. This chain uses TRBV6-5 with TRBJ1-1; no definite D call. The CDR3 loop spans 13 amino acids. Trimming removed 10 bases from V and 3 bases from J, with 15 bases in between. Per the germline V gene, CDR1 is MNHEY and CDR2 is SVGAGI. CDR3: CATHEGRYTEAFF. The CDR3 DNA reads TGTGCCACCCACGAAGGGAGGTACACTGAAGCTTTCTTT.

This clone was recorded a few times. The chain employs TRBV5-4 and TRBJ2-7; 9 bases are a match to TRBD1. The CDR3 runs 13 residues. The V and J ends lost 4 bases and 6 bases, in that order; junction bases with no gene match: 5. Germline CDR1 is SGHNT and CDR2 is YYREEE (reference sequence). CDR3 DNA sequence: TGTGCCAGCAGCCTAACAGGGGGCTTCGAGCAGTACTTC. Amino acids: CASSLTGGFEQYF.

V and J are TRBV6-5 and TRBJ2-3; 9 bases map to TRBD2. The J segment lost 4 bases and the V segment lost 2 bases, leaving 4 bases of the junction unmatched. The germline CDR1 and CDR2 sequences are MNHEY and SVGAGI. This CDR3 region has 15 residues. CDR3 amino acids: CASSYVGTSPDTQYF. The CDR3 coding sequence is TGTGCCAGCAGTTACGTCGGGACTAGCCCAGATACGCAGTATTTT.